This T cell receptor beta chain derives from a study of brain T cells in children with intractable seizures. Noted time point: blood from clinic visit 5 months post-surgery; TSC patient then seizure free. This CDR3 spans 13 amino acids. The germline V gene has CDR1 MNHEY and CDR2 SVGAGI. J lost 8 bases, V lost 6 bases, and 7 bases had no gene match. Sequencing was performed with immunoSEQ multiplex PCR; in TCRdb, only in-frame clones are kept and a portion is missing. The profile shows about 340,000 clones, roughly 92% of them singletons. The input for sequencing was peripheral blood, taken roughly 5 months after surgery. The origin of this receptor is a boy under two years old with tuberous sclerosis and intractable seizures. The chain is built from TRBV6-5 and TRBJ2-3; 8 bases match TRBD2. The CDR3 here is CASSRTSQGTQYF. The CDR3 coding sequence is TGTGCCAGCAGCCGGACTAGCCAGGGTACGCAGTATTTT.